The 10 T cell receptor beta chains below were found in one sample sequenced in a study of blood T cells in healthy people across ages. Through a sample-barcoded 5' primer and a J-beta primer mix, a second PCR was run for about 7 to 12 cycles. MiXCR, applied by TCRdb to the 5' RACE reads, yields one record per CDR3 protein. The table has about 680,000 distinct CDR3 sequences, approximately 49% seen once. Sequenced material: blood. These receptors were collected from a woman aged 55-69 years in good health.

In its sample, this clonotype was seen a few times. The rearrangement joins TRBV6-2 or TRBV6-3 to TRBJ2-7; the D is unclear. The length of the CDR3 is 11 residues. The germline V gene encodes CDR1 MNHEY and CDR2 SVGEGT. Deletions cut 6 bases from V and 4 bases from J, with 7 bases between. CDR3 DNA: TGTGCCAGCAGGGACGGTTACGAGCAGTACTTC. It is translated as CASRDGYEQYF.

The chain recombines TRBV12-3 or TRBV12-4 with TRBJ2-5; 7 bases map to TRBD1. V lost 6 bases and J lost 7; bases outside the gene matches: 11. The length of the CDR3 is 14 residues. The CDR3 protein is CASRQGQSTATQYF. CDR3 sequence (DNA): TGTGCCAGCAGACAGGGACAGTCTACAGCGACCCAGTACTTC.

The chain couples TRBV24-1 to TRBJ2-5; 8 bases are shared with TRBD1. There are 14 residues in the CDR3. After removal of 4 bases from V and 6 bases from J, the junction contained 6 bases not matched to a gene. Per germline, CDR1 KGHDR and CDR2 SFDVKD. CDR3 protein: CATSEPGQGKTQYF. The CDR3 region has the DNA TGTGCCACCAGTGAGCCAGGACAGGGAAAGACCCAGTACTTC.

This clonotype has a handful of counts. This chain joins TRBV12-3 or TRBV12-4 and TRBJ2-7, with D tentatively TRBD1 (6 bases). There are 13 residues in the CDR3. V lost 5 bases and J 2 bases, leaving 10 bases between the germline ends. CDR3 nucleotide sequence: TGTGCCAGCAGTCGGACAGAGACCTACGAGCAGTACTTC. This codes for CASSRTETYEQYF.

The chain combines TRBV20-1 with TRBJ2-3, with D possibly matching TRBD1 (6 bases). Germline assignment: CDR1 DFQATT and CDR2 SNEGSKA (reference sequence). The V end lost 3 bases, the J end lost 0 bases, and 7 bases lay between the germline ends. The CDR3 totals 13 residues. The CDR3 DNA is TGCAGTGCTAGGGACAGAAGCACAGATACGCAGTATTTT. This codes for CSARDRSTDTQYF.

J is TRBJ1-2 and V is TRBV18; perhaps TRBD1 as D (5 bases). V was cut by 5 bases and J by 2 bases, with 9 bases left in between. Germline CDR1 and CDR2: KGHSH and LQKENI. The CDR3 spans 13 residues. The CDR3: CASSESGNYGYTF. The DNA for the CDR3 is TGTGCCAGCTCAGAATCAGGGAACTATGGCTACACCTTC.

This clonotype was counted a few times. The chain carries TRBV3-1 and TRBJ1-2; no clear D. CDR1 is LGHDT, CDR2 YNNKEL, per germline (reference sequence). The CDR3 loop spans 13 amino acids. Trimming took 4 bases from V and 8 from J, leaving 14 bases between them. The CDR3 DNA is TGTGCCAGCAGCCCGGGCCCTAAAGCGGGCTACACCTTC. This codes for CASSPGPKAGYTF. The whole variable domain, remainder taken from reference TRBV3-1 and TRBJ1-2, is DTAVSQTPKYLVTQMGNDKSIKCEQNLGHDTMYWYKQDSKKFLKIMFSYNNKELIINETVPNRFSPKSPDKAHLNLHINSLELGDSAVYFCASSPGPKAGYTFGSGTRLTVV.

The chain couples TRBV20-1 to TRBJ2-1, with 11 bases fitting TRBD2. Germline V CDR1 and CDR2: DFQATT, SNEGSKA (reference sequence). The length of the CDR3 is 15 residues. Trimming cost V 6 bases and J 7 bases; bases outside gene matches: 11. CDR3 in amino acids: CSAEAPGTSGNEQFF. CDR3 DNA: TGCAGTGCGGAGGCCCCCGGGACTAGCGGTAATGAGCAGTTCTTC.

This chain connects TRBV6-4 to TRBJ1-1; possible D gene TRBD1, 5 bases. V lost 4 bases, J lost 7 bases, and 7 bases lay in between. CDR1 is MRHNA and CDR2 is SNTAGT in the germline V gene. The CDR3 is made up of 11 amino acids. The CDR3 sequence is CASSVTVEAFF. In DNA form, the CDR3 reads TGTGCCAGCAGTGTGACAGTTGAAGCTTTCTTT.

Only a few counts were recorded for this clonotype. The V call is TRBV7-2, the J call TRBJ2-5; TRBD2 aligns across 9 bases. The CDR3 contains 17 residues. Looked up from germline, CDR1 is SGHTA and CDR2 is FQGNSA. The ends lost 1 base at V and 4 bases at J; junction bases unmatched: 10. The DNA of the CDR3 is TGTGCCAGCAGCTTAGGTGGTAGCGGGAGTGTACGAGAGACCCAGTACTTC. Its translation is CASSLGGSGSVRETQYF.